These 11 T cell receptor beta chains were sequenced from one sample in a study of blood T cell repertoires in COVID-19. The protocol was immunoSEQ multiplex PCR, while the TCRdb copy is restricted to in-frame clones and leaves out a portion. The table includes approximately 150,000 clones, less than 90% detected once. Sequenced: peripheral blood. Every receptor here comes from a woman aged 70-85 years with acute or convalescent COVID-19.

This sequence joins TRBV7-2 and TRBJ2-1; 11 bases align to TRBD2. Germline V lookup: CDR1 SGHTA, CDR2 FQGNSA. This CDR3 has 14 residues. The trim removed 2 bases at V and 7 bases at J, leaving 1 base unmatched. The CDR3 nucleotides read TGTGCCAGCAGCTTACTAGCGGGAGGTAATGAGCAGTTCTTC. It translates to CASSLLAGGNEQFF.

This clone was observed a few times. The chain combines TRBV5-1 with TRBJ2-7, with a weak D call TRBD1 (7 bases). Germline V lookup: CDR1 SGHRS, CDR2 YFSETQ. The CDR3 spans 14 residues. V lost 4 bases to trimming and J lost 4 bases, with 15 bases between them. The CDR3 loop is CASSAGQRVYEQYF. The DNA of the CDR3 is TGCGCCAGCAGCGCGGGACAGAGGGTATACGAGCAGTACTTC.

In the case of this clone: It is unclear where the CDR3 begins or ends on the DNA, so no DNA is shown, and the CDR3 is as TCRdb lists it. The chain carries TRBV30 and TRBJ1-1; the table's D call of TRBD1 was not tested on the DNA. CDR1 is GTSNPN, CDR2 SVGIG, per germline (reference sequence). The CDR3 spans 11 amino acids, including both terminal residues. The chain's CDR3 is CAWSVGQGTFF.

The V gene is TRBV6-2 or TRBV6-3, the J gene TRBJ2-2, with 7 bases identical to TRBD1. The V gene end was trimmed by 6 bases and the J gene end by 4 bases; junction bases not matched to a gene: 14. This CDR3 comprises 17 residues. CDR1 and CDR2 from the germline V gene are MNHEY and SVGEGT. The CDR3 protein is CASSPRTGFPPTGELFF. The CDR3 nucleotides are TGTGCCAGCAGCCCCAGGACAGGATTCCCCCCCACCGGGGAGCTGTTTTTT.

This clone was detected only once. The chain uses TRBV30 and TRBJ1-2; D call uncertain. Trimming took 2 bases from V and 8 from J, leaving 12 bases between them. This CDR3 spans 12 amino acids. The germline V gene encodes CDR1 GTSNPN and CDR2 SVGIG (reference sequence). CDR3 sequence: CAWSYLLEGYTF. In DNA, the CDR3 is TGTGCCTGGAGTTACCTACTCGAAGGCTACACCTTC.

This chain connects TRBV6-6 to TRBJ2-7; D remains ambiguous. V lost 4 bases and J 0 bases, leaving 13 bases between the germline ends. CDR1 is MNHNY, CDR2 SVGAGI, per germline (reference sequence). The CDR3 consists of 15 residues. The CDR3 DNA is TGTGCCAGCAGTTTTAAAAAGCGCCACTCCTACGAGCAGTACTTC. Its protein product is CASSFKKRHSYEQYF.

The CDR3 region has the DNA TGTGCCAGCAGTTTCAATAATGAGCAGTTCTTC. Its protein is CASSFNNEQFF. The rearrangement joins TRBV2 to TRBJ2-1; the D is unclear. Trimming took off 5 bases at V and 7 bases at J, with 6 bases between the two ends. From germline, CDR1 is SNHLY and CDR2 FYNNEI. This CDR3 has 11 amino acids.

The gene calls are TRBV7-3 and TRBJ2-3, with D tentatively TRBD2 (7 bases). Trimming removed 8 bases at V and 1 base at J, with 13 bases between. The CDR3 has 14 residues. The V gene's germline CDR1 is SGHTA and CDR2 FQGTGA. The CDR3 DNA follows: TGTGCCAGCGCGGGGGCCATGGGCACAGATACGCAGTATTTT. Its translation is CASAGAMGTDTQYF.

The chain combines TRBV9 with TRBJ2-1; TRBD1 aligns across 7 bases. The CDR3 is 19 residues long. V shed 0 bases and J 0 bases; nucleotides not matched to a gene: 12. Germline-derived CDR1 and CDR2 are SGDLS and YYNGEE. CDR3 bases: TGTGCCAGCAGCGTAGAACAGCCGGACAGGACGAGCTCCTACAATGAGCAGTTCTTC. Translation: CASSVEQPDRTSSYNEQFF.

The rearrangement uses TRBV19 and TRBJ2-7; 7 positions agree with TRBD1. CDR1 and CDR2 (germline): LNHDA, SQIVND (reference sequence). The CDR3 is 14 amino acids. V lost 3 bases and J lost 2; bases outside the gene matches: 4. For the CDR3, the DNA is TGTGCCAGTAGTATTCGGGACAGACCCTACGAGCAGTACTTC. This gives the protein CASSIRDRPYEQYF.

The V and J genes are TRBV3-1 (or the pseudogene TRBV3-2) and TRBJ1-5; 8 bases fit TRBD1. CDR1 and CDR2 (germline): LGHDT, YNNKEL (reference sequence). The CDR3 has 14 residues. V lost 3 bases, J lost 3 bases, and 1 base stayed unmatched. The DNA for the CDR3 is TGTGCCAGCAGCCAGGGACAGGCCAATCAGCCCCAGCATTTT. This gives the protein CASSQGQANQPQHF.